This T cell receptor (beta chain) is drawn from a study of OX40 agonist ivuxolimab in advanced cancers. Between the trimmed V and J ends, which lost 5 bases and 1 base, there was a span of 24 bases. Germline V CDR1 and CDR2: SGHAT, FQNNGV. The CDR3 covers 19 residues. Broader study findings: Low normalized T-cell clonal expansion also characterized some of the nonresponders.

Assay used: immunoSEQ multiplex PCR; TCRdb lists only in-frame clones, some missing. The table lists approximately 24,000 clones, approximately 85% of them singletons, with about a third in the top ten. As regards this clone: Its antigen remains unidentified.

The specimen was CD4+ or CD8+ T cells sorted from blood, collected in a trial of the OX40 agonist ivuxolimab. The receptor's source is an adult with an advanced solid tumor such as melanoma, head and neck, liver or kidney cancer. The V call is TRBV11-2, the J call TRBJ1-3; D gene uncertain. For the CDR3, the DNA is TGTGCCAGCAGCCGAAGGCTGGGCAGCCAGTCGGTTTCTGGAAACACCATATATTTT. As protein: CASSRRLGSQSVSGNTIYF. The variable domain in full, completed from reference TRBV11-2 and TRBJ1-3, reads EAGVAQSPRYKIIEKRQSVAFWCNPISGHATLYWYQQILGQGPKLLIQFQNNGVVDDSQLPKDRFSAERLKGVDSTLKIQPAKLEDSAVYLCASSRRLGSQSVSGNTIYFGEGSWLTVV.